This TCR beta chain is from a study of shared clonotypes between healthy human individuals. TCRdb keeps only in-frame clones here, not all; method: immunoSEQ multiplex PCR. Of some 630,000 clones in the sample, more than 70% were seen once. Germline loops: CDR1 SNHLY, CDR2 FYNNEI. The CDR3 length is 12 residues. V was clipped by 5 bases and J by 9 bases, with 12 bases between them. The sequenced sample was memory CD4+ T cells sorted from blood. Noted subset: CD45RA-negative fraction. This receptor was obtained from a woman in her 30s in good health. The chain is built from TRBV2 and TRBJ2-3; tentative D call: TRBD1 (5 bases). CDR3 residues: CASSRGWGTQYF. Written as DNA, the CDR3 is TGTGCCAGCAGTCGTGGGTGGGGCACGCAGTATTTT.